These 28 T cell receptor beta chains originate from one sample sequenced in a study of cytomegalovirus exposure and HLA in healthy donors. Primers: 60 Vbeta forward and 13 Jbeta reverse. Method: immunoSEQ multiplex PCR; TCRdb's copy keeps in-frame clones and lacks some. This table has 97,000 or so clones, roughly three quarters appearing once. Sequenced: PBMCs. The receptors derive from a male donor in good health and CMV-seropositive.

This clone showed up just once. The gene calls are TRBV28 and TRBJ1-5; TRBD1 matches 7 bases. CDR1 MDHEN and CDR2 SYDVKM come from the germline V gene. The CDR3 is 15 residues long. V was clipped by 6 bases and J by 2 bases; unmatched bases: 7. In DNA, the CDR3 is TGTGCCAGCAGAATAGGGGGCGAGGGCAATCAGCCCCAGCATTTT. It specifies CASRIGGEGNQPQHF.

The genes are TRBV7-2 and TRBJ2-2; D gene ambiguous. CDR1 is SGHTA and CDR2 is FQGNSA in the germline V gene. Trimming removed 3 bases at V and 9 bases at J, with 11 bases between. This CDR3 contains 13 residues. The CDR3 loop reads CASSFVGLRELFF. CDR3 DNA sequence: TGTGCCAGCAGCTTCGTGGGCTTGCGGGAGCTGTTTTTT.

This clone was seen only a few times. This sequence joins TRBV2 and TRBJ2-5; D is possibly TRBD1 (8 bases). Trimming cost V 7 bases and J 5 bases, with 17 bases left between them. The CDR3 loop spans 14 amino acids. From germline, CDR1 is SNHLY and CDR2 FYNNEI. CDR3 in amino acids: CASINDRGGETQYF. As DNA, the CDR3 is TGTGCCAGCATTAACGACAGGGGAGGGGAGACCCAGTACTTC.

In nucleotides, the CDR3 is TGTGCCAGCAGTTCAGGGCTCCATCAGCCCCAGCATTTT. This translates into CASSSGLHQPQHF. The chain recombines TRBV28 with TRBJ1-5, with D possibly being TRBD1 (5 bases). Trimming cost V 4 bases and J 5 bases, with 9 bases left between them. This CDR3 has 13 residues. From germline, CDR1 is MDHEN and CDR2 SYDVKM.

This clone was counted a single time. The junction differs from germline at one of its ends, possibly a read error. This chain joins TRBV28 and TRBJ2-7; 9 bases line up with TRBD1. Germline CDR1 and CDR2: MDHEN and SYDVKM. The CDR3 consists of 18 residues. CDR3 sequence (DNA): TGTGCCAGCAGTTTTGTCGTTGCCGGGACAGGGTTTATCAACGAGCGGTACTTC. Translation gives CASSFVVAGTGFINERYF.

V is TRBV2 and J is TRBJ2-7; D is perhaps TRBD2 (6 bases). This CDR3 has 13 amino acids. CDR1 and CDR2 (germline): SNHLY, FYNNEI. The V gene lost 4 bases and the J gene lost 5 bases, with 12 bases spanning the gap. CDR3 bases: TGTGCCAGCAGTGCCCGACTAGTCCACGAGCAGTACTTC. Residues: CASSARLVHEQYF.

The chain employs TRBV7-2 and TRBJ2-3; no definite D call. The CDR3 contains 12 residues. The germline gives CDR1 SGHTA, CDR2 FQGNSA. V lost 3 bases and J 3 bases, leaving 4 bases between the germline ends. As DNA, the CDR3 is TGTGCCAGCAGCTTCGGTACAGATACGCAGTATTTT. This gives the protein CASSFGTDTQYF. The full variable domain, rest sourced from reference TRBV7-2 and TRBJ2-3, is GAGVSQSPSNKVTEKGKDVELRCDPISGHTALYWYRQSLGQGLEFLIYFQGNSAPDKSGLPSDRFSAERTGGSVSTLTIQRTQQEDSAVYLCASSFGTDTQYFGPGTRLTVL.

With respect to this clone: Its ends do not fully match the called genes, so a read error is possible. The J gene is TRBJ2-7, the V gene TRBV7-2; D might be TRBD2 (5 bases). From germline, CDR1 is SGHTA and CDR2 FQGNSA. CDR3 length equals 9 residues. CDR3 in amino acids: CASSSPLVF. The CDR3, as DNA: TGTGCCAGCAGCAGCCCACTAGTTTTC.

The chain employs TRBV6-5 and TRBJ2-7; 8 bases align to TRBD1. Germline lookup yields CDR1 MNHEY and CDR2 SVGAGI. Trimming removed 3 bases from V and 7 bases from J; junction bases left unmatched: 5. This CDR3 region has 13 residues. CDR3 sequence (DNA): TGTGCCAGCAGTTATGGACAGGGCAGAGAGCAGTACTTC. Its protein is CASSYGQGREQYF.

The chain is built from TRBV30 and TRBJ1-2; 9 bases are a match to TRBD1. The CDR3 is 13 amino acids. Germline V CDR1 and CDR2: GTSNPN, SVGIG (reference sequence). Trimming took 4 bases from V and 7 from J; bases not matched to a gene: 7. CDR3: CAWKGQGDAGYTF. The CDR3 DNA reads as TGTGCCTGGAAGGGACAGGGCGATGCTGGCTACACCTTC. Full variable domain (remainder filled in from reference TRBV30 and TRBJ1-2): SQTIHQWPATLVQPVGSPLSLECTVEGTSNPNLYWYRQAAGRGLQLLFYSVGIGQISSEVPQNLSASRPQDRQFILSSKKLLLSDSGFYLCAWKGQGDAGYTFGSGTRLTVV.

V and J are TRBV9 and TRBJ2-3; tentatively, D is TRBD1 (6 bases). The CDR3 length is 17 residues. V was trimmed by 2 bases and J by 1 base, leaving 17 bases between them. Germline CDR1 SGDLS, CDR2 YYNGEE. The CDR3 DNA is TGTGCCAGCAGCGTTTCACAGGGTCGCGTCGGCACAGATACGCAGTATTTT. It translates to CASSVSQGRVGTDTQYF.

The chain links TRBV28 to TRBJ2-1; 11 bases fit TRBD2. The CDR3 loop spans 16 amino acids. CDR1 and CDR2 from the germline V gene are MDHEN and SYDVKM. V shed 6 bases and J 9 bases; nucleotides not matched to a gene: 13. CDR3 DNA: TGTGCCAGCAGGGATAGCGGGAGGGCCGTAGGAGGTGAGCAGTTCTTC. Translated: CASRDSGRAVGGEQFF.

The CDR3, as DNA: TGTGCCAGCAGCTTATCCAAATTAGAGGGTACGACTAATGAAAAACTGTTTTTT. The encoded protein is CASSLSKLEGTTNEKLFF. The J gene is TRBJ1-4, the V gene TRBV7-9, with D hard to call. Trimming took off 2 bases at V and 2 bases at J, with 18 bases between the two ends. CDR3 length: 18 residues. CDR1 and CDR2 from the germline V gene are SEHNR and FQNEAQ (reference sequence).

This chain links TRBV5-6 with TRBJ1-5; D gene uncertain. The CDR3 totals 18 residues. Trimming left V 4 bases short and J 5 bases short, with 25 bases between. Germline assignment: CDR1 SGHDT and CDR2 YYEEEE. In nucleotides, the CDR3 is TGTGCCAGCAGCCGCTTCCGAGAGATCCCATCGAGCCATCAGCCCCAGCATTTT. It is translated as CASSRFREIPSSHQPQHF.

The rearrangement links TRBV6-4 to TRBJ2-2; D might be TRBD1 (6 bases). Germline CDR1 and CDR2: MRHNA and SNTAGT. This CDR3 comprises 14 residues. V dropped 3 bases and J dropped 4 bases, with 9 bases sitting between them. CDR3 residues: CASSEKGVTGELFF. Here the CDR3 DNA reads TGTGCCAGCAGTGAAAAGGGGGTCACCGGGGAGCTGTTTTTT.

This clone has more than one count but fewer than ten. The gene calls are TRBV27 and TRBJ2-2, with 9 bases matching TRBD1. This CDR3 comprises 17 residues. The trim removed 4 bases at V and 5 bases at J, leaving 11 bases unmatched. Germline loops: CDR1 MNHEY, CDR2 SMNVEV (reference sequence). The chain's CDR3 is CASSSLTGGIGTGELFF. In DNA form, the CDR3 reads TGTGCCAGCAGTTCCCTCACAGGGGGCATAGGGACCGGGGAGCTGTTTTTT.

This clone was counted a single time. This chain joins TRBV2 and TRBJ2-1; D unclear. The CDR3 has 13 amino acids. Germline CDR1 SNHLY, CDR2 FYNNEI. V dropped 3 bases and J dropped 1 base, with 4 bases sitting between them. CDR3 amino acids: CASSERSYNEQFF. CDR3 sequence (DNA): TGTGCCAGCAGTGAGAGGTCCTACAATGAGCAGTTCTTC.

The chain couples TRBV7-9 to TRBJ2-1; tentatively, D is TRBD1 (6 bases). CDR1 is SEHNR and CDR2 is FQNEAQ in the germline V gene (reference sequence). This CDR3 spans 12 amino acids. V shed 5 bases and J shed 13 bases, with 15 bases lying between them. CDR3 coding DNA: TGTGCCAGCAGCCCCGGACAGACACCTCAGTTCTTC. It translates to CASSPGQTPQFF.

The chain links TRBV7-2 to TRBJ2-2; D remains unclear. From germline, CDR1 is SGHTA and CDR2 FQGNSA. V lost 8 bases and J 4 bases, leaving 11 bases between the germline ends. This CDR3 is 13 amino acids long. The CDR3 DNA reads TGTGCCAGCCACTCCGTAATCACCGGGGAGCTGTTTTTT. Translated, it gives CASHSVITGELFF.

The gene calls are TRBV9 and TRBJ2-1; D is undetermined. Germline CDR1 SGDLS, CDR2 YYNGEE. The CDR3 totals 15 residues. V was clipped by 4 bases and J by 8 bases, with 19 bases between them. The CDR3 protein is CASSPSWASQDEQFF. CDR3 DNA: TGTGCCAGCAGCCCGTCCTGGGCTTCTCAGGATGAGCAGTTCTTC.

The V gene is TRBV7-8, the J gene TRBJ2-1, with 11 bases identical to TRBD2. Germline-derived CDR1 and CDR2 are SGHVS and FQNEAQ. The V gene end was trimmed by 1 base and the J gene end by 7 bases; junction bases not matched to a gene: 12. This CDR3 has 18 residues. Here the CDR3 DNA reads TGTGCCAGCAGCTTAGGGCCCCGGGGGGCTAGCGGGAGGAATGAGCAGTTCTTC. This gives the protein CASSLGPRGASGRNEQFF.

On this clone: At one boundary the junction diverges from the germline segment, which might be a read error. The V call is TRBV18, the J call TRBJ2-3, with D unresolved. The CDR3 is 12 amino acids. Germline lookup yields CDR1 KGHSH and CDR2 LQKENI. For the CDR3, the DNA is TGTGCCAGCTCCCCACTCGGGGATACGCAGTATTTT. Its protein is CASSPLGDTQYF.

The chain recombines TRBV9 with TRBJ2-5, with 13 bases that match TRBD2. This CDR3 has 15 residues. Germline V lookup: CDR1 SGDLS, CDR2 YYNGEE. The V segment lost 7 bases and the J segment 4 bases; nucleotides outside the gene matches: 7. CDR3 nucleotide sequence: TGTGCCAGCGGCAGACTAGCGGGAGGTAGAGAGACCCAGTACTTC. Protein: CASGRLAGGRETQYF.

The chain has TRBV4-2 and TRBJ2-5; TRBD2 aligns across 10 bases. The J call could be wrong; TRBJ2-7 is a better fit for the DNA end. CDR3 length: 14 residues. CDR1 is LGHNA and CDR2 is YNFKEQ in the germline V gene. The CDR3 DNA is TGTGCCAGCAGAAGTAGCGGGAGGTCCTACGAGCAGTACTTC. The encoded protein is CASRSSGRSYEQYF.

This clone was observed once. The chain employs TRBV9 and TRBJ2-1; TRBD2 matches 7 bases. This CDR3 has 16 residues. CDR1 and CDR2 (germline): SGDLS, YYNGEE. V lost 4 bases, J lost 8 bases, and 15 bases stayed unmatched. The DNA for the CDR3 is TGTGCCAGCAGCCCTGGAGGCGGGAGTAGTAACTATGAGCAGTTCTTC. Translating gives CASSPGGGSSNYEQFF.

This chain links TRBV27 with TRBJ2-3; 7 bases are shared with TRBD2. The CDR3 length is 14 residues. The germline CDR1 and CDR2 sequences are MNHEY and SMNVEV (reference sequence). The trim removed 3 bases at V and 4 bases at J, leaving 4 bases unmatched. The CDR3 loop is CASSLGGMSDTQYF. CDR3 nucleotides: TGTGCCAGCAGTTTGGGGGGGATGTCAGATACGCAGTATTTT.

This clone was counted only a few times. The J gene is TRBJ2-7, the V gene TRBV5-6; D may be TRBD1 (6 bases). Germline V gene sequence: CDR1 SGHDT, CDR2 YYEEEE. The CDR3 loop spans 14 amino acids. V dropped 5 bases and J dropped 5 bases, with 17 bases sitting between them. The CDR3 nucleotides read TGTGCCAGCAGGAGACAGGTGGGTCGCCACGAGCAGTACTTC. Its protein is CASRRQVGRHEQYF.

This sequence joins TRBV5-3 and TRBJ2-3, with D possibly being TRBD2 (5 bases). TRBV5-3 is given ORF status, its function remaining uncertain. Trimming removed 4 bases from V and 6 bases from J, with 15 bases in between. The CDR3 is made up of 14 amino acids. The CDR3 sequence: CARSPGVATDTQYF. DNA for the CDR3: TGTGCCAGAAGCCCCGGGGTGGCCACGGATACGCAGTATTTT.